This is a list of T cell receptor beta chains from one sample in a study of blood T cell repertoires in COVID-19. Clones were sequenced by immunoSEQ multiplex PCR, and TCRdb holds only the in-frame ones, with some missing. In the table there are approximately 210,000 clones, around 86% of which are singletons. The sample taken for sequencing was peripheral blood. All receptors derive from a man aged 50-60 years with COVID-19, enrolled during active disease. Each CDR3 is given with its conserved first and last residue. The D gene is left open where the match is weak. Clone size is given for some rows only: seen once, a few or many times, or a class if the clone is expanded.

j_gene,d_gene,v_gene,abundance,CDR3aa,CDR3nt
TRBJ1-4,TRBD1,TRBV12-3/TRBV12-4,.,CASDRGQGEKLFF,TGTGCCAGTGACAGGGGGCAAGGTGAAAAACTGTTTTTT
TRBJ2-1,.,TRBV6-2/TRBV6-3,.,CASSSRERRNEQFF,TGTGCCAGCAGTAGCCGGGAGAGGAGGAATGAGCAGTTCTTC
TRBJ2-1,TRBD2,TRBV24-1,.,CATSASQLATGGGSYNEQFF,TGTGCCACCAGTGCATCCCAACTAGCAACGGGAGGTGGCTCCTACAATGAGCAGTTCTTC
TRBJ2-7,.,TRBV19,.,CASTSAAGDSYEQYF,.
TRBJ1-3,TRBD1,TRBV3-1/TRBV3-2,once,CASSRTGPAIYF,TGTGCCAGCAGCCGGACAGGCCCCGCCATATATTTT
TRBJ2-3,TRBD2,TRBV7-2,.,CASSQAGHNTDTQYF,TGTGCCAGCAGCCAAGCGGGGCACAACACAGATACGCAGTATTTT
TRBJ2-3,TRBD2,TRBV24-1,.,CATSDWSGRGTDTQYF,TGTGCCACCAGTGATTGGAGCGGGAGGGGCACAGATACGCAGTATTTT
TRBJ1-1,.,TRBV6-5,.,CASSRDTSNTEAFF,TGTGCCAGCAGCAGAGACACTTCGAACACTGAAGCTTTCTTT
TRBJ2-7,TRBD2,TRBV29-1,once,CSVGLAGAEQYF,TGCAGCGTTGGACTAGCGGGAGCCGAGCAGTACTTC
TRBJ1-2,TRBD1,TRBV7-9,.,CASSLGQATNYGYTF,TGTGCCAGCAGCCTGGGACAGGCTACTAACTATGGCTACACCTTC
TRBJ1-2,.,TRBV6-1,.,CASSEAGGGAYGYTF,TGTGCCAGCAGTGAAGCGGGCGGGGGCGCATATGGCTACACCTTC
TRBJ1-1,TRBD1,TRBV19,.,CASSIKTGGRTEAFF,TGTGCCAGTAGTATAAAGACAGGGGGCAGGACTGAAGCTTTCTTT
TRBJ1-5,.,TRBV30,.,CAWSQAGGTLPQHF,TGTGCCTGGAGTCAGGCCGGGGGGACCTTGCCCCAGCATTTT
TRBJ2-5,.,TRBV7-9,.,CASSLSLEDFETQYF,TGTGCCAGCAGCCTCTCCTTGGAGGATTTTGAGACCCAGTACTTC
TRBJ2-3,.,TRBV28,.,CASSDGGTDTQYF,TGTGCCAGCAGTGACGGGGGCACAGATACGCAGTATTTT
TRBJ1-4,.,TRBV6-6,.,CASRGPSGEKLFF,TGTGCCAGCAGAGGGCCCTCGGGAGAAAAACTGTTTTTT
TRBJ2-7,.,TRBV6-5,few,CASSYSLTPYEQYF,TGTGCCAGCAGTTACTCGCTAACCCCCTACGAGCAGTACTTC
TRBJ2-1,TRBD2,TRBV2,.,CASAGGTRNNEQFF,TGTGCCAGCGCTGGTGGGACTAGAAACAATGAGCAGTTCTTC
TRBJ2-7,.,TRBV19,.,CASSIVSGYEQYF,TGTGCCAGTAGTATCGTCAGCGGCTACGAGCAGTACTTC
TRBJ1-1,.,TRBV9,.,CASGPGGRARTEAFF,TGTGCCAGCGGCCCCGGGGGGCGAGCGAGGACTGAAGCTTTCTTT
TRBJ2-5,TRBD1,TRBV30,.,CAWTRTGGETQYF,TGTGCCTGGACGAGAACAGGGGGAGAGACCCAGTACTTC
TRBJ1-3,TRBD1,TRBV4-3,.,CASSQDLGTVWGTIYF,TGCGCCAGCAGCCAAGATCTTGGGACAGTCTGGGGCACCATATATTTT
TRBJ2-7,.,TRBV21-1,.,CASSKSGASGREQYF,TGTGCCAGCAGCAAATCTGGGGCTAGCGGGAGGGAGCAGTACTTC
TRBJ1-6,.,TRBV3-1/TRBV3-2,.,CASSQDFGHSVSPLHF,TGTGCCAGCAGCCAAGATTTCGGACACTCAGTCTCACCCCTCCACTTT
TRBJ2-1,.,TRBV27,.,CASSLSSNEQFF,TGTGCCAGCAGTTTATCGTCGAATGAGCAGTTCTTC
TRBJ2-5,TRBD1,TRBV9,.,CASSVDGTGGVRETQYF,TGTGCCAGCAGCGTAGACGGGACAGGGGGCGTGAGAGAGACCCAGTACTTC
TRBJ1-1,.,TRBV19,.,CASKPRVVYPEAFF,TGTGCCAGTAAACCGAGGGTGGTGTACCCTGAAGCTTTCTTT
TRBJ1-5,.,TRBV2,.,CASSEGGQGSNQPQHF,TGTGCCAGCAGTGAAGGAGGCCAGGGGTCCAATCAGCCCCAGCATTTT
TRBJ1-5,.,TRBV4-2,few,CASSARRNSNQPQHF,TGTGCCAGCAGCGCTAGACGGAATAGCAATCAGCCCCAGCATTTT
TRBJ2-5,.,TRBV4-1,.,CASSQFGDAGETQYF,TGCGCCAGCAGCCAATTTGGGGACGCGGGGGAGACCCAGTACTTC
TRBJ1-2,.,TRBV9,.,CASSAPQEPPDGYTF,TGTGCCAGCAGCGCCCCCCAGGAACCCCCTGATGGCTACACCTTC
TRBJ2-7,.,TRBV6-2/TRBV6-3,once,CASSYWDTAYEQYF,TGTGCCAGCAGTTACTGGGACACCGCCTACGAGCAGTACTTC
TRBJ2-7,.,TRBV5-4,.,CASRKGAGFSYEQYF,TGTGCCAGCAGAAAAGGGGCGGGGTTCTCCTACGAGCAGTACTTC
TRBJ2-3,.,TRBV5-4,.,CASSLDQGPTDTQYF,TGTGCCAGCAGCTTGGACCAGGGTCCCACAGATACGCAGTATTTT
TRBJ2-2,.,TRBV6-4,.,CASSRVANTGELFF,TGTGCCAGCAGCAGGGTCGCGAACACCGGGGAGCTGTTTTTT
TRBJ1-6,TRBD1,TRBV27,.,CASSLVDRGRIYSPLHF,TGTGCCAGCAGTTTAGTGGACAGGGGGCGAATATATTCACCCCTCCACTTT
TRBJ1-5,TRBD1,TRBV19,.,CASSTRQGTQPQHF,TGTGCCAGTAGTACCCGACAGGGTACTCAGCCCCAGCATTTT
TRBJ1-2,.,TRBV29-1,.,CSVEAGGRWGYTF,TGCAGCGTTGAAGCCGGGGGGCGTTGGGGCTACACCTTC
TRBJ2-2,TRBD2,TRBV9,.,CASSVTPGGGTGELFF,TGTGCCAGCAGCGTCACACCGGGGGGTGGTACCGGGGAGCTGTTTTTT
TRBJ2-7,TRBD2,TRBV9,once,CASSVGPSGRATGYEQYF,TGTGCCAGCAGCGTAGGTCCTAGCGGGAGGGCCACTGGGTACGAGCAGTACTTC
TRBJ1-2,.,TRBV20-1,.,CSGDSGGYTF,TGCAGCGGGGATTCGGGCGGCTACACCTTC
TRBJ1-1,.,TRBV15,once,CATSRGRNTEAFF,TGTGCCACCAGCAGAGGGAGGAACACTGAAGCTTTCTTT
TRBJ1-5,TRBD1,TRBV28,.,CASSPTGTGRGQPQHF,TGTGCCAGCAGCCCGACCGGGACAGGGAGGGGTCAGCCCCAGCATTTT
TRBJ2-2,.,TRBV2,.,CASSEVTGANTGELFF,TGTGCCAGCAGTGAAGTGACGGGGGCGAACACCGGGGAGCTGTTTTTT
TRBJ2-7,.,TRBV29-1,.,CSVVPQAGSYEQYF,TGCAGCGTTGTCCCGCAGGCTGGGTCCTACGAGCAGTACTTC
TRBJ1-1,.,TRBV20-1,once,CSASRYTEAFF,TGCAGTGCTAGTCGGTACACTGAAGCTTTCTTT
TRBJ2-7,TRBD2,TRBV4-2,.,CASSRQRRGSGGEQYF,TGTGCCAGCAGCCGACAAAGAAGGGGTAGCGGGGGTGAGCAGTACTTC
TRBJ2-5,TRBD2,TRBV7-3,.,CASSFGLAGVGTQYF,TGTGCCAGCAGCTTTGGTCTAGCGGGGGTTGGGACCCAGTACTTC
TRBJ2-1,TRBD2,TRBV3-1/TRBV3-2,.,CASSQVPLADQNNEQFF,TGTGCCAGCAGCCAAGTTCCACTAGCGGATCAGAACAATGAGCAGTTCTTC
TRBJ2-7,TRBD2,TRBV5-1,once,CASSPSTSGIVNEQYF,TGCGCCAGCAGCCCAAGCACTAGCGGGATCGTAAACGAGCAGTACTTC
TRBJ2-5,TRBD2,TRBV6-5,.,CASSRILAVQETQYF,TGTGCCAGCAGTCGAATCCTAGCGGTGCAAGAGACCCAGTACTTC
TRBJ1-1,.,TRBV19,.,CASDRNTEAFF,TGTGCCAGTGACAGGAACACTGAAGCTTTCTTT
TRBJ1-2,TRBD1,TRBV28,.,CASSPPIWDRVVYGYTF,TGTGCCAGCAGCCCACCGATATGGGACAGGGTTGTGTATGGCTACACCTTC
TRBJ1-1,TRBD1,TRBV30,.,CAWKGDRRNTEAFF,TGTGCCTGGAAGGGGGACAGAAGAAACACTGAAGCTTTCTTT
TRBJ1-2,.,TRBV6-5,.,CASSTPLRANYGYTF,TGTGCCAGCAGTACCCCCCTCAGGGCTAACTATGGCTACACCTTC
TRBJ2-7,.,TRBV5-4,.,CASSSGNSYEQYF,TGTGCCAGCAGCTCCGGGAATTCCTACGAGCAGTACTTC
TRBJ2-3,TRBD2,TRBV7-2,.,CASSETVSGGAKDTQYF,TGTGCCAGCAGCGAGACTGTGAGCGGGGGGGCCAAAGATACGCAGTATTTT